Below are 29 T cell receptor beta chains sequenced from a single sample in a study of identical twins. From the 5' RACE reads, TCRdb called clonotypes with MiXCR, one entry per CDR3 protein. The sample holds approximately 250,000 distinct CDR3 sequences, over 5.5% seen once. The data also belong to a second study, concerning T cells expressing NK-cell markers.

Sequenced material: CD8+ T cells sorted from blood. The receptor set was obtained from a woman younger than 35 in good health.

This clonotype was detected ten times or more. CDR3 in DNA: TGTGCCAGCAGTTTTGGCGTGAATGAGCAGTTCTTC. Its protein is CASSFGVNEQFF. V and J are TRBV12-3 or TRBV12-4 and TRBJ2-1; D unresolved. The CDR3 has 12 amino acids. V gave up 3 bases and J gave up 7 bases, with 7 bases separating them.

This clonotype has at least ten counts. The chain is built from TRBV7-8 and TRBJ2-7; 8 nucleotides line up with TRBD2. Germline values: CDR1 SGHVS, CDR2 FQNEAQ. V trimming: 3 bases; J trimming: 3 bases; junction bases outside the gene matches: 4. This CDR3 comprises 14 residues. This CDR3 is CASSLTGGIYEQYF. The CDR3, as DNA: TGTGCCAGCAGCTTGACGGGGGGGATCTACGAGCAGTACTTC. Combining the CDR3 with reference TRBV7-8 and TRBJ2-7 gives the whole variable domain GAGVSQSPRYKVAKRGQDVALRCDPISGHVSLFWYQQALGQGPEFLTYFQNEAQLDKSGLPSDRFFAERPEGSVSTLKIQRTQQEDSAVYLCASSLTGGIYEQYFGPGTRLTVT.

This clonotype was counted ten times or more. The chain uses TRBV6-1 and TRBJ2-1, with 10 bases lining up with TRBD2. The CDR3 is 15 amino acids. Per the germline V gene, CDR1 is MNHNS and CDR2 is SASEGT. V dropped 4 bases and J dropped 7; count of bases not matched to a gene: 7. In nucleotides, the CDR3 is TGTGCCAGCAGTGGGGGTAGCGGGAGGCGTAATGAGCAGTTCTTC. Residues: CASSGGSGRRNEQFF.

This clonotype was picked up a small number of times. The J gene is TRBJ2-1, the V gene TRBV9; D is unresolved. V was shortened by 4 bases and J by 11 bases, with 13 bases between the two germline ends. This CDR3 is 12 amino acids long. Germline CDR1 and CDR2: SGDLS and YYNGEE. CDR3 sequence (DNA): TGTGCCAGCAGCAAAGACGGCCCTCAGCAGTTCTTC. Residues: CASSKDGPQQFF.

This clonotype showed up many times. CDR3 sequence (DNA): TGTGCCAGCAGCTTAACCGAATCCCCCTACGAGCAGTACTTC. It translates to CASSLTESPYEQYF. The chain uses TRBV7-9 and TRBJ2-7, with D unresolved. V was pared by 2 bases and J by 2 bases, with 10 bases between. Germline CDR1 is SEHNR and CDR2 is FQNEAQ (reference sequence). The CDR3 has 14 amino acids. The whole variable domain, filled in from reference TRBV7-9 and TRBJ2-7, reads DTGVSQNPRHKITKRGQNVTFRCDPISEHNRLYWYRQTLGQGPEFLTYFQNEAQLEKSRLLSDRFSAERPKGSFSTLEIQRTEQGDSAMYLCASSLTESPYEQYFGPGTRLTVT.

This clonotype occurred a few times. The V and J genes are TRBV27 and TRBJ2-7; possible D gene TRBD2, 6 bases. Deletions cut 4 bases from V and 4 bases from J, with 14 bases between. Germline V gives CDR1 MNHEY, CDR2 SMNVEV (reference sequence). This CDR3 has 14 residues. The CDR3 loop is CASSYGGRGYEQYF. The CDR3 coding sequence is TGTGCCAGCAGTTACGGGGGAAGAGGGTACGAGCAGTACTTC.

The table lists this clonotype with a few counts. The chain couples TRBV12-3 or TRBV12-4 to TRBJ2-5; D gene ambiguous. There are 15 residues in the CDR3. The ends were cut back, 1 base at V and 1 base at J, with 10 bases in the middle. CDR3 nucleotides: TGTGCCAGCAGTTTAGAGCGAAGGCCCCAAGAGACCCAGTACTTC. Its protein product is CASSLERRPQETQYF.

This clonotype was observed a few times. This sequence joins TRBV20-1 and TRBJ1-3; 7 bases fit TRBD1. From germline, CDR1 is DFQATT and CDR2 SNEGSKA (reference sequence). The J segment lost 1 base and the V segment lost 6 bases, leaving 6 bases of the junction unmatched. The CDR3 extends over 14 amino acids. The CDR3 DNA reads as TGCAGTGCCGGCGGGACAGATTCTGGAAACACCATATATTTT. It translates to CSAGGTDSGNTIYF.

This clonotype turned up a few times. This sequence joins TRBV5-1 and TRBJ2-2; perhaps TRBD1 as D (5 bases). Looked up from germline, CDR1 is SGHRS and CDR2 is YFSETQ. This CDR3 has 15 residues. V gave up 4 bases and J gave up 6 bases, with 16 bases separating them. The CDR3 bases are TGCGCCAGCAGCGACCACAGGCTACCGCCCGGGGAGCTGTTTTTT. Its protein is CASSDHRLPPGELFF.

There are a few counts of this clonotype. CDR3 coding DNA: TGTGCCAGCAACAATCAGGCAGTCAATTCACCCCTCCACTTT. Its protein is CASNNQAVNSPLHF. The chain links TRBV6-1 to TRBJ1-6; D not resolved. CDR1 is MNHNS and CDR2 is SASEGT in the germline V gene. With 7 bases removed from V and 7 bases from J, the gap between germline ends came to 14 bases. This CDR3 is built from 14 residues.

The rearrangement links TRBV9 to TRBJ1-6, with D hard to call. Germline assignment: CDR1 SGDLS and CDR2 YYNGEE. Trimming took 0 bases from V and 6 from J, leaving 7 bases between them. The length of the CDR3 is 14 residues. The CDR3 loop is CASSVEEGNSPLHF. The CDR3 DNA reads TGTGCCAGCAGCGTAGAGGAGGGTAATTCACCCCTCCACTTT.

This clonotype showed up just a few times. V usage is TRBV29-1 and J usage is TRBJ1-4, with D maybe TRBD1 (5 bases). Germline CDR1 reads SQVTM; CDR2 reads ANQGSEA. This CDR3 spans 11 amino acids. V shed 5 bases and J shed 10 bases, with 11 bases lying between them. CDR3 coding DNA: TGCAGCGTTTTTTCGAGGGGAAAACTGTTTTTT. Protein: CSVFSRGKLFF.

This clonotype was counted a few times. The chain uses TRBV5-4 and TRBJ2-6; 8 bases line up with TRBD1. The CDR3 contains 20 residues. Germline V gene lookup returns CDR1 SGHNT and CDR2 YYREEE (reference sequence). Trimming cost V 0 bases and J 0 bases; bases outside gene matches: 11. The CDR3 bases are TGTGCCAGCAGCTTGGGAAGTCCGGGACAGGTGCTCTCTGGGGCCAACGTCCTGACTTTC. It is translated as CASSLGSPGQVLSGANVLTF.

The sample holds a few counts of this clonotype. Mismatch with germline at one junction end may stem from a read error. The genes are TRBV7-9 and TRBJ2-7; D could derive from TRBD1 or TRBD2 (5 bases each). Germline assignment: CDR1 SEHNR and CDR2 FQNEAQ (reference sequence). This CDR3 contains 12 residues. The CDR3 DNA reads as TGTGCCAGCAGCCGGGGCTCCTCCGAGCAGTACTTC. Its translation: CASSRGSSEQYF. Based on the CDR3 plus reference TRBV7-9 and TRBJ2-7, the full variable domain is DTGVSQNPRHKITKRGQNVTFRCDPISEHNRLYWYRQTLGQGPEFLTYFQNEAQLEKSRLLSDRFSAERPKGSFSTLEIQRTEQGDSAMYLCASSRGSSEQYFGPGTRLTVT.

This sequence joins TRBV5-1 and TRBJ2-3; 8 nucleotides agree with TRBD2. V trimming: 2 bases; J trimming: 5 bases; junction bases outside the gene matches: 7. This CDR3 contains 15 residues. Looked up from germline, CDR1 is SGHRS and CDR2 is YFSETQ. The CDR3 DNA reads as TGCGCCAGCAGCTTTTGGCGGGAGGTCGGAGATACGCAGTATTTT. Residues: CASSFWREVGDTQYF.

This clonotype was detected only a few times. The gene calls are TRBV12-5 and TRBJ2-3, with 7 bases fitting TRBD2. Looked up from germline, CDR1 is LGHNT and CDR2 is FRNRAP. This CDR3 has 13 amino acids. V dropped 7 bases and J dropped 2; count of bases not matched to a gene: 3. CDR3 sequence reads: CASALADTDTQYF. CDR3 bases: TGTGCTAGTGCCCTAGCGGACACAGATACGCAGTATTTT.

This clonotype has just a few counts. Compared with germline, one end of the junction differs, possibly owing to a read error. This sequence joins TRBV12-3 or TRBV12-4 and TRBJ1-1; the D is unclear. CDR3 size: 10 residues. The CDR3 here is CASGNSEAFF. For the CDR3, the DNA is TGTGCCAGCGGAAACAGTGAAGCTTTCTTT.

This clonotype was seen repeatedly, ten times or more. This chain uses TRBV12-3 or TRBV12-4 with TRBJ2-1; possibly TRBD1 or TRBD2 for D (5 bases each). V was shortened by 8 bases and J by 0 bases, with 20 bases between the two germline ends. The CDR3 has 17 residues. The CDR3 sequence is CASGVWVGESSYNEQFF. Written as DNA, the CDR3 is TGTGCCAGCGGAGTTTGGGTGGGGGAGAGCTCCTACAATGAGCAGTTCTTC.

This clonotype was seen a few times. V is TRBV28 and J is TRBJ2-7; a possible D gene is TRBD1 (5 bases). The CDR3 totals 14 residues. Trimming took 5 bases from V and 3 from J, leaving 14 bases between them. Germline V gene lookup returns CDR1 MDHEN and CDR2 SYDVKM. The CDR3 sequence is CASSGRGRDYEQYF. The CDR3, as DNA: TGTGCCAGCAGTGGTAGGGGTCGAGACTACGAGCAGTACTTC.

This clonotype was recorded once. The chain has TRBV2 and TRBJ2-1, with TRBD2 as a possible D gene (6 bases). The CDR3 has 17 residues. Per the germline V gene, CDR1 is SNHLY and CDR2 is FYNNEI. The V gene lost 1 base and the J gene lost 3 bases, with 16 bases spanning the gap. In DNA form, the CDR3 reads TGTGCCAGCAGTGAAGGTCCCGACGGGGGAGTCTACAATGAGCAGTTCTTC. This translates into CASSEGPDGGVYNEQFF.

The rearrangement links TRBV10-3 to TRBJ2-1; a possible D gene is TRBD2 (6 bases). The ends were cut back, 2 bases at V and 5 bases at J, with 13 bases in the middle. Germline CDR1 and CDR2: ENHRY and SYGVKD. This CDR3 has 15 amino acids. In DNA, the CDR3 is TGTGCCATCAGTGAGGGGAAAGGCGGGAACAATGAGCAGTTCTTC. As protein: CAISEGKGGNNEQFF.

This clonotype has just a few counts. V and J are TRBV4-1 and TRBJ2-5, with D perhaps given as TRBD1 or TRBD2 (7 bases each). Germline V gene data show CDR1 as MGHRA and CDR2 as YSYEKL. The CDR3 consists of 14 residues. V gave up 7 bases and J gave up 1 base, with 13 bases separating them. CDR3 sequence: CASTQGGGQETQYF. For the CDR3, the DNA is TGCGCCAGCACTCAGGGGGGGGGCCAAGAGACCCAGTACTTC.

This chain connects TRBV11-2 to TRBJ1-4; 7 bases map to TRBD1. The V segment lost 10 bases and the J segment 3 bases; nucleotides outside the gene matches: 11. Germline V gene data show CDR1 as SGHAT and CDR2 as FQNNGV. The CDR3 consists of 15 residues. CDR3 loop: CAINPGGHANEKLFF. In DNA, the CDR3 is TGTGCCATCAACCCAGGGGGACATGCTAATGAAAAACTGTTTTTT.

This clonotype turned up a few times. This chain joins TRBV9 and TRBJ1-6, with 10 bases matching TRBD1. The CDR3 length is 15 residues. V was clipped by 2 bases and J by 7 bases; unmatched bases: 3. From germline, CDR1 is SGDLS and CDR2 YYNGEE. For the CDR3, the DNA is TGTGCCAGCAGCGTGACAGGGGGCGCGAATTCACCCCTCCACTTT. The encoded protein is CASSVTGGANSPLHF.

Ten or more counts support this clonotype. The rearrangement joins TRBV10-3 to TRBJ2-7; D possibly matches TRBD1 or TRBD2 (5 bases each). The CDR3 runs 14 residues. CDR1 ENHRY and CDR2 SYGVKD come from the germline V gene. Trimming pared 6 bases from V and 4 bases from J, leaving 16 bases between. The CDR3 loop reads CAIRGEQGQYEQYF. CDR3 nucleotide sequence: TGTGCCATCAGGGGGGAGCAGGGTCAGTACGAGCAGTACTTC.

The genes are TRBV5-1 and TRBJ1-3; no reliable D call. The CDR3 totals 15 residues. Germline loops: CDR1 SGHRS, CDR2 YFSETQ. V lost 3 bases to trimming and J lost 4 bases, with 14 bases between them. CDR3 sequence reads: CASSYDSRNGNTIYF. CDR3 in DNA: TGCGCCAGCAGCTACGATAGTCGGAACGGAAACACCATATATTTT.

A few counts support this clonotype. The J gene is TRBJ2-7, the V gene TRBV13, with TRBD2 as a possible D gene (5 bases). Germline V gene sequence: CDR1 PRHDT, CDR2 FYEKMQ (reference sequence). The V and J ends lost 4 bases and 7 bases respectively, with 17 bases between them. There are 14 residues in the CDR3. In nucleotides, the CDR3 is TGTGCCAGCAGCTCGGAAGGAGGTAGGAAGGAGCAGTACTTC. Amino acids: CASSSEGGRKEQYF.

There are many counts of this clonotype. This chain uses TRBV12-3 or TRBV12-4 with TRBJ1-1; 9 bases map to TRBD1. J was trimmed by 2 bases and V by 5 bases; bases with no gene match: 9. This CDR3 contains 16 residues. This CDR3 is CASSPQTGQGNTEAFF. In nucleotides, the CDR3 is TGTGCCAGCAGTCCCCAGACGGGACAGGGTAACACTGAAGCTTTCTTT.

V usage is TRBV18 and J usage is TRBJ1-6; D gene unclear. CDR3 length equals 15 residues. CDR1 and CDR2 from the germline V gene are KGHSH and LQKENI. The ends were cut back, 4 bases at V and 2 bases at J, with 9 bases in the middle. CDR3 sequence: CASSLFSAYNSPLHF. CDR3 sequence (DNA): TGTGCCAGCTCACTGTTTTCAGCCTATAATTCACCCCTCCACTTT.